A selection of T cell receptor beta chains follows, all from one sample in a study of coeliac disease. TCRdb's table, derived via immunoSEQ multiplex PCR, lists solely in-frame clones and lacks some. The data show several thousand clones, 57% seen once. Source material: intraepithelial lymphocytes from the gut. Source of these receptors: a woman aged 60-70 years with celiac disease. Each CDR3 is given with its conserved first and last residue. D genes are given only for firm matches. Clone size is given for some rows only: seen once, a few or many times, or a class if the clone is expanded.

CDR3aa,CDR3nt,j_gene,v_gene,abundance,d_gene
CASILGAAGYEQYF,TGTGCCAGCATCTTAGGGGCAGCTGGATACGAGCAGTACTTC,TRBJ2-7,TRBV6-1,.,.
CASSFGGGTDTQYF,TGTGCCAGCAGCTTCGGGGGTGGCACAGATACGCAGTATTTT,TRBJ2-3,TRBV5-6,once,.
CASSSRAGSSSYNEQFF,TGTGCCAGCAGCTCGAGAGCGGGCAGTAGCTCCTACAATGAGCAGTTCTTC,TRBJ2-1,TRBV5-4,.,.
CASSASRGQEMNTEAFF,TGTGCCAGCAGCGCCTCGAGGGGGCAAGAAATGAACACTGAAGCTTTCTTT,TRBJ1-1,TRBV9,.,TRBD1
CATSRKVDTEAFF,TGTGCCACCAGCAGAAAAGTAGACACTGAAGCTTTCTTT,TRBJ1-1,TRBV15,.,.
CASSGEVDIQYF,TGTGCCAGCAGCGGGGAGGTAGACATTCAGTACTTC,TRBJ2-4,TRBV2,.,.
CATRVESGGNTGELFF,TGCGCCACCCGAGTTGAGTCAGGGGGGAACACCGGGGAGCTGTTTTTT,TRBJ2-2,TRBV5-1,.,TRBD1
CASSHAGEQYF,TGTGCCAGCAGTCATGCCGGGGAGCAGTACTTC,TRBJ2-7,TRBV11-3,.,.
CASSQDLSSSYEQYF,TGCGCCAGCAGCCAAGATCTGTCTAGCTCCTACGAGCAGTACTTC,TRBJ2-7,TRBV4-3,few,.
CASSRGPGGYGYTF,TGTGCCAGCAGCCGAGGGCCAGGCGGGTATGGCTACACCTTC,TRBJ1-2,TRBV6-5,.,.
CASSLGDIQYF,TGCGCCAGCAGCCTCGGGGACATTCAGTACTTC,TRBJ2-4,TRBV4-3,few,.
CASNPGGRRDQPQHF,TGTGCCAGCAACCCGGGGGGCAGGAGAGATCAGCCCCAGCATTTT,TRBJ1-5,TRBV28,once,.
CASSTATGTSKKAEAFF,TGCGCCAGCAGCACGGCAACGGGGACATCCAAGAAGGCTGAAGCTTTCTTT,TRBJ1-1,TRBV5-1,once,.
CASSPSYEQYF,TGTGCCAGCTCCCCGTCCTACGAGCAGTACTTC,TRBJ2-7,TRBV7-8,.,.
CASSVAAQREIDEQFF,TGTGCCAGCAGCGTAGCGGCCCAGCGGGAGATCGATGAGCAGTTCTTC,TRBJ2-1,TRBV9,once,TRBD2
CASRRQFNSPLHF,TGTGCCAGCAGACGACAGTTTAATTCACCCCTCCACTTT,TRBJ1-6,TRBV6-5,.,.
CASSLEAPPSYEQYF,TGTGCCAGCAGCTTAGAGGCCCCTCCCTCCTACGAGCAGTACTTC,TRBJ2-7,TRBV11-2,.,.
CASSILWNRGNEQFF,TGTGCCAGTAGTATACTCTGGAATCGGGGGAATGAGCAGTTCTTC,TRBJ2-1,TRBV19,.,.
CASSFNTGAYGYTF,TGTGCCAGCAGCTTTAATACAGGGGCCTATGGCTACACCTTC,TRBJ1-2,TRBV5-4,.,TRBD1
CASSPISGATNEKLFF,TGTGCCAGCAGTCCGATTTCGGGTGCAACTAATGAAAAACTGTTTTTT,TRBJ1-4,TRBV28,.,.
CASSKLAGGPLAYTGELFF,TGTGCCAGCAGCAAACTAGCGGGAGGCCCGCTCGCGTACACCGGGGAGCTGTTTTTT,TRBJ2-2,TRBV7-6,.,TRBD2
CASSLQGNQPQHF,TGTGCCAGCAGCCTTCAGGGAAATCAGCCCCAGCATTTT,TRBJ1-5,TRBV7-9,.,.
CASSGANEQFF,TGTGCCAGCAGTGGGGCGAATGAGCAGTTCTTC,TRBJ2-1,TRBV2,.,.
CAISEWDSTDTQYF,TGTGCCATCAGTGAATGGGACTCCACAGATACGCAGTATTTT,TRBJ2-3,TRBV10-3,.,.
CASSVDGGTQHF,TGTGCCAGCAGCGTTGATGGAGGGACCCAGCATTTT,TRBJ1-5,TRBV9,.,.
CASSLVGVGNTIYF,TGCGCCAGCAGCTTGGTAGGGGTCGGAAACACCATATATTTT,TRBJ1-3,TRBV5-1,.,.
CASSLGQAGSRGEQFF,TGCGCCAGCAGCTTGGGGCAGGCGGGCTCCCGGGGGGAGCAGTTCTTC,TRBJ2-1,TRBV5-1,few,.
CASSAAWTGVLDEQFF,TGTGCCAGCAGCGCCGCATGGACAGGGGTCTTGGATGAGCAGTTCTTC,TRBJ2-1,TRBV9,.,TRBD1
CASSEGQGSLSEQYF,TGCGCCAGCAGTGAGGGTCAGGGGAGCCTAAGCGAGCAGTACTTC,TRBJ2-7,TRBV10-1,.,.
CASSDGQNTEAFF,TGTGCCAGCAGTGATGGCCAGAACACTGAAGCTTTCTTT,TRBJ1-1,TRBV6-6,.,.
CASRSAGVNNEQFF,TGTGCCAGCAGATCAGCGGGGGTGAACAATGAGCAGTTCTTC,TRBJ2-1,TRBV11-2,.,TRBD2
CASSRSGATDTQYF,TGTGCCAGCAGCCGTAGCGGGGCAACAGATACGCAGTATTTT,TRBJ2-3,TRBV13,.,TRBD2
CASRSSGSSYNEQFF,TGTGCCAGCAGGTCCAGCGGGAGCTCCTACAATGAGCAGTTCTTC,TRBJ2-1,TRBV6-5,.,TRBD2
CASSLNFGTTNGAFF,TGTGCCAGCAGTTTAAATTTTGGGACTACGAACGGGGCTTTCTTT,TRBJ1-1,TRBV28,.,.
CASSSLAGANEQYF,TGTGCCAGCAGTTCCCTAGCGGGAGCAAACGAGCAGTACTTC,TRBJ2-7,TRBV27,.,TRBD2
CASSLAVAGVVGDTQYF,TGCGCCAGCAGCTTGGCCGTCGCGGGAGTGGTGGGAGATACGCAGTATTTT,TRBJ2-3,TRBV5-1,.,TRBD2
CATLGVAEAYEQYF,TGTGCCACCCTGGGAGTAGCGGAAGCCTACGAGCAGTACTTC,TRBJ2-7,TRBV2,.,.
CASSFTTSYEQYF,TGTGCCAGCAGCTTTACCACATCGTACGAGCAGTACTTC,TRBJ2-7,TRBV5-6,once,.
CASSFRVETQYF,TGTGCCAGCAGCTTCCGTGTAGAGACCCAGTACTTC,TRBJ2-5,TRBV7-8,.,.
CASSYSLAPYEQYF,TGTGCCAGCAGTTACTCGCTAGCGCCATACGAGCAGTACTTC,TRBJ2-7,TRBV6-5,few,.
CASSGRTSAPYEQYF,TGTGCCAGCAGCGGGCGGACTAGCGCGCCCTACGAGCAGTACTTC,TRBJ2-7,TRBV7-9,.,TRBD2
CAWSEEFTEAFF,TGTGCCTGGAGTGAGGAGTTCACTGAAGCTTTCTTT,TRBJ1-1,TRBV30,few,.
CASTEEGMNTEAFF,TGTGCCAGTACGGAAGAGGGCATGAACACTGAAGCTTTCTTT,TRBJ1-1,TRBV19,.,.
CSVDGGGITEAFF,TGCAGCGTTGACGGGGGAGGGATCACTGAAGCTTTCTTT,TRBJ1-1,TRBV29-1,.,.
CASSPLGIRDSPLHF,TGTGCCAGCAGTCCCCTGGGGATCAGGGATTCACCCCTCCACTTT,TRBJ1-6,TRBV6-6,.,.
CASYWNTEAFF,TGTGCCAGCTACTGGAACACTGAAGCTTTCTTT,TRBJ1-1,TRBV4-2,once,.
CATLGGDTIYF,TGTGCCACCCTTGGGGGGGACACCATATATTTT,TRBJ1-3,TRBV28,.,.
CASSVDHGGLNTEAFF,TGTGCCAGCAGCGTAGATCACGGGGGGCTGAACACTGAAGCTTTCTTT,TRBJ1-1,TRBV9,.,.
CASSVAEGYGYTF,TGTGCCAGCAGCGTGGCGGAGGGCTATGGCTACACCTTC,TRBJ1-2,TRBV9,medium-sized,.
CASSPDSDQETQYF,TGTGCCAGCAGTCCAGACAGCGATCAAGAGACCCAGTACTTC,TRBJ2-5,TRBV2,.,.
CASSGGRAEFGTDTQYF,TGTGCCAGCTCTGGCGGGAGGGCGGAGTTTGGCACAGATACGCAGTATTTT,TRBJ2-3,TRBV13,few,TRBD2
CASSVGTTNYGYTF,TGTGCCAGCAGCGTAGGGACAACAAACTATGGCTACACCTTC,TRBJ1-2,TRBV9,.,.
CASSLWAPTAGYTF,TGCGCCAGCAGCTTGTGGGCTCCCACAGCCGGCTACACCTTC,TRBJ1-2,TRBV5-1,few,.
CASRPSGTGGEKLFF,TGTGCCAGCAGACCCAGTGGGACAGGGGGCGAAAAACTGTTTTTT,TRBJ1-4,TRBV2,.,TRBD1
CASSSPLTGAPYEQYF,TGTGCCAGCAGCTCCCCCCTGACAGGGGCCCCCTACGAGCAGTACTTC,TRBJ2-7,TRBV7-6,.,TRBD1
CASSQDSVQPQHF,TGCGCCAGCAGCCAAGATTCGGTTCAGCCCCAGCATTTT,TRBJ1-5,TRBV4-1,.,.